This section outlines one TCR beta chain sequence together with its context. This clonotype was detected only a few times. It has no known antigen specificity. One base away there is no much larger clone; base qualities are not given. These data originate in a study of T cells in Graves' hyperthyroidism and ophthalmopathy (dated by TCRdb to about 2019). In the study overall: Peripheral blood was collected at initial diagnosis, before any treatment. To identify distinguishing TCR V-J signatures, a discovery cohort of 100 patients was used, comprising some 43 with Graves' ophthalmopathy and around 60 with stable Graves' hyperthyroidism. An independent validation cohort of under 20 hyperthyroidism patients and approximately 16 patients who later progressed to ophthalmopathy tested prospective prediction of ophthalmopathy. The 100 discovery patients were divided at random into training and test sets in a 7:3 ratio. In several Graves' hyperthyroidism patients, the study also compared T-cell repertoires from thyroid tissue with T-cell repertoires from blood. Following sampling, methimazole starting at 30 mg daily was given to hyperthyroidism patients, and high-dose intravenous methylprednisolone was given to ophthalmopathy patients. The paper describes TCR Vbeta CDR3 sequencing of 135 peripheral blood samples, made up of 43 ophthalmopathy patients, 70 to 80 hyperthyroidism patients and roughly 17 progressor patients.

From a lookup of the germline V gene, CDR1 and CDR2 are MDHEN and SYDVKM. Trimming at the junction amounts to 7 bases on V and 0 bases on J, and the germline ends lie 16 bases apart. From cysteine to phenylalanine, the CDR3 is 16 amino acids long. Kept here is only the CDR3 DNA, which spans 48 bases and is read in frame from base 1. Points the paper makes about the study in general: Blood samples also contained most of the expanded thyroid clonotypes (frequency above 0.001), which suggests that blood repertoires may reflect thyroid immune responses. Sample size was not statistically predetermined, and blinding of investigators to group allocation was not performed. Ophthalmopathy was separated from stable hyperthyroidism by a 13 V-J signature model, with approximately 89% sensitivity and roughly 81% specificity obtained in cross-validation and 80%/75% obtained in testing. In validation, the model predicted progression to ophthalmopathy a median of 6.5 months before onset, with about 70% sensitivity and 72.22% specificity.

Moderately to severely active disease, a Clinical Activity Score of at least 3, a NOSPECS grade of at least 4, and a duration under 3 months were present in ophthalmopathy patients. Patients with uncontrolled infections, other autoimmune diseases, pregnancy or lactation were excluded. Diagnoses relied on clinical symptoms, serum thyroxine and TRAb, thyroid ultrasound and orbital computed tomography. Ficoll-Paque density gradient centrifugation was used to isolate PBMCs from about 9.4 ml of fresh peripheral blood. Total RNA was extracted using Trizol reagent, and RNA quality was assessed on an Agilent 2100 Bioanalyzer. The TCR beta CDR3 regions were amplified from RNA transcripts. The first round of RT-PCR for the TCR CDR3 was performed with the HTBI primer set and the Qiagen OneStep RT-PCR kit. Libraries were constructed in a second round of multiplex PCR, after which size selection and purification were carried out. Libraries were sequenced paired-end with 100 bp reads on an Illumina HiSeq2000. Under the source paper's analysis protocol: SOAPnuke was used to process the raw data, throwing out any read that contained adapters or uncalled bases, had a mean Phred below 15, or lacked an exact constant-primer or identifier match. COPE v1.2.5 was used to merge the high-quality paired reads, and each unique nucleotide sequence was defined as a clonotype. MiTCR v1.1 was used to align the clonotypes against IMGT TRBV, TRBD and TRBJ reference segments. Only V-J combinations with frequency above 0.0001, covering 99% to 99.2% of repertoires, were analysed. The TCS score was defined as the ratio of F50 (clonal expansion) to E x V (chaos), calculated using BLOSUM62-based TCRdist between CDR3 peptides within each V-J. Welch's t-statistics and random forest reduced 500 to 650 V-J features to 13, which were used in a naive Bayes classifier (R e1071). TCRdb handled the public reads itself, with Q25 trimming in fastp and clone calling in MiXCR, and kept productive beta chains. Each entry is one CDR3 protein sequence, shown with its most common DNA and genes. TCRdb assigned the V and J calls; the authors' analysis was not used. The sample yields a few hundred thousand distinct CDR3 sequences; roughly 15% were counted once. Around 20% of the sample rests with the top ten.

The TCR sequence derives from a woman aged 55-69 years with Graves' ophthalmopathy. The sequenced sample was blood. Recombination linked TRBV28 to TRBJ1-3; perhaps TRBD1 is the D gene, with 6 bases matching. The sequence in DNA is TGTGCCAGCACCCTAGGGCGGGGGCTCTCTGGAAACACCATATATTTT. Its protein reads: CASTLGRGLSGNTIYF.